Sequencing of this TCR beta chain was carried out in a study of cytomegalovirus exposure and HLA in healthy donors (dated by TCRdb to 2016 to 2017). Background on the whole study: An earlier analysis of approximately 600 of the donors reported approximately 270 Gb of sequence data and some 100 million unique TCR beta sequences from 150 million to 200 million T cells. Roughly 300 gigabases of sequencing data and 91 million or so unique TCR sequences made up an early release that covered approximately 620 HLA-typed donors. Among the approximately 400 genotyped donors, roughly 80% belonged to the genetic ancestry cluster associated with self-reported Caucasian donors. The study was designed to test whether signatures of past pathogen exposure could be identified by cataloging public T cell receptors. The study used immunosequencing to profile the T cell repertoires of 670 or so subjects and linked those repertoires to cytomegalovirus serostatus. A separate validation cohort of 100 to 150 different subjects was used in addition to the approximately 640-subject first cohort. To predict cytomegalovirus infection status, the study combined high-throughput TCR immunosequencing, statistical association of individual TCRs with disease status, and machine learning. A later analysis re-examined previously published TCR beta repertoires from about 700 donors and added high-resolution HLA genotyping to investigate patterns of TCR occurrence. Rather than using new phenotypic data, the later analysis identified candidate immune exposures from TCR beta sequences and from how often those sequences occurred across donors. An earlier analysis of some 600 of the donors applied high-throughput TCR beta sequencing to assess whether each TCR beta V gene segment acted as functional or pseudogenic. Alongside the repertoire data, information on donor age, sex, ethnicity and CMV serostatus was compiled. In a later genetic analysis, genome-wide SNP genotypes for about three fifths of the roughly 670 donors were used, and that subset was treated as a discovery cohort. All discovery cohort repertoires had been generated on a single sequencing platform. Class I and class II HLA loci were covered by the typing at four-digit resolution. Typing coverage differed by locus: A, B, C, DRB1 and DQB1 were typed in roughly 620-640 donors, DQA1 in 522, DPA1 in some 570, and DPB1 in 400 to 480. Four to six DR-DQ haplotypes were handled as single units for association and clustering, since linkage in the cohort was strong. Among several hundred genotyped donors of the cohort, an average of approximately 240,000 unique TCR beta nucleotide sequences was sequenced per donor, of which 15% to 20% were non-productive. Overall results and qualifications from the work: An earlier analysis of roughly 570 of the donors showed that most TCR beta V segments appeared in productive rearrangements either about 87% or about 30% of the time, which broadly matched IMGT annotations. A group of highly shared sequence variants was considered likely to be a technical artifact of the sequencing pipeline. The cohort was sequenced for TCR beta chains only, and without alpha or paired-chain data the features that could be detected were limited. When HLA alleles, especially DR and DQ, strongly co-occurred, attributing TCR associations to individual alleles was difficult. According to the authors, the approach could potentially be generalized to other disease states and immunological phenotypes. V-gene and J-gene trimming of TCR beta chains was associated with a missense DCLRE1C variant in a later genetic analysis, and the association was replicated in an independent cohort. In a later genetic analysis, fewer N-insertions in productive TCRs were reported among donors in an Asian-associated ancestry cluster than the roughly 710-donor mean. Immune exposure information for the cohort was limited to CMV serostatus. Specific HLA alleles were associated with 15,000 to 20,000 TCR beta sequences at a false discovery rate of 0.05 in a later analysis. In a later analysis, HLA-associated TCR beta chains showed more clonal expansion and lower generation probabilities than non-associated chains that were equally common. Some IMGT-functional V segments, including TRBV6-2 and TRBV6-3, could not be told apart with the 87-base-pair reads, so those segments were excluded. Across donors, most TCR sequences were observed very rarely, whereas some public TCRs were present in many individuals. In a later analysis, most CMV-associated TCR beta chains were found to appear HLA-restricted, with HLA associations seemingly driven largely by CMV exposure. Some 16 rarely observed V segments, including chromosome 9 orphons, were excluded from the earlier analysis of almost 600 of the donors because counts were too low. A few of the identified cytomegalovirus-associated TCR beta chains were confirmed in vitro to be specific for cytomegalovirus antigens. In a later analysis, several top co-occurrence clusters were reported to appear linked to parvovirus B19, influenza, CMV and Epstein-Barr virus. In a later analysis, the rate of TCR association differed among HLA loci, with DRB1 alleles having the most associated TCRs and HLA-C alleles having the fewest. The presence/absence analyses assumed that sequencing depth was roughly uniform across donors, and that assumption may not be true. Cytomegalovirus status was reported to be diagnosed by the classifier with high specificity and sensitivity in both the original and validation cohorts. A further reported finding was that TCR beta sequences accurately predicted the HLA-A and HLA-B alleles for most subjects in the first cohort. A total of 150 or so TCR beta chains were listed by the study as associated with cytomegalovirus. HLA typing was unavailable for some donors at each locus, so association tests used only the typed subset. Correlated functional status among segregating V segments might be attributable to linkage disequilibrium, but an unknown experimental factor could not be ruled out.

The method behind the library was the immunoSEQ multiplex PCR assay. For the multiplex PCR, a mixture combining 60 forward primers for TCR Vbeta segments and 13 reverse primers for TCR Jbeta segments was used. Amplification of the CDR3 region of rearranged TCR beta genes was performed with a multiplex PCR assay on genomic DNA. The Illumina HiSeq System was used to sequence the amplified TCR beta libraries as 87-base-pair reads. On the authors' methods: A later analysis tallied roughly 78 million unique TCR beta chains across the 666 repertoires, and some 12 million of those chains were shared by two or more donors. Raw reads were error-corrected and collapsed into unique sequences by a nearest-neighbor algorithm in which closely related sequences were merged to remove PCR and sequencing errors. To assign V, D and J gene segments, CDR3 sequences were aligned to IMGT reference sequences. For a sequence to be retained, a match of at least six nucleotides was required to both a V gene segment and a J gene segment. A rearrangement was called productive if the CDR3 had no stop codons and remained in frame with V and J, and every other rearrangement was called non-productive. Following IMGT convention, CDR3 was defined as the stretch from the second conserved V-encoded cysteine up to the conserved J-encoded phenylalanine. In an earlier analysis of more than 550 of the donors, sequences lacking an unambiguous match to a single V gene segment were excluded. An earlier analysis of under 750 of the donors called V segments functional above 56.7% productive rearrangements and segregating when the between-donor standard deviation exceeded 5%. A statistical classification framework was developed to diagnose cytomegalovirus status using the catalog of TCR beta chain sequences. V and J gene assignment, in a later analysis, came from comparing TCR nucleotide sequences with IMGT/GENE-DB human TR gene sequences. A later analysis assigned CDR3 sequences and most-parsimonious VDJ recombination scenarios with the TCRdist pipeline. In a later analysis, each TCR beta chain was defined by its CDR3 amino acid sequence together with its V-gene family, and reads lacking a unique V-gene family were excluded. In a later analysis, a few hundred highly shared, low-generation-probability nucleotide sequences were removed to address suspected cross-contamination and a sequencing artifact. For each public chain, a later analysis derived a clonal expansion index from normalized ranks of inferred template counts within each repertoire. A later analysis computed generation probabilities with a VDJ recombination model fitted to out-of-frame rearrangements, and checked the results against IGoR. In a later analysis, TCR-TCR, TCR-HLA and TCR-CMV co-occurrence was scored with hypergeometric tests, and a repertoire-size bias correction was applied to TCR pairs. To estimate false discovery rates, a later analysis permuted the HLA or CMV assignments 20 times. A later analysis grouped co-occurring TCRs with DBSCAN, adding TCRdist sequence similarity when clustering within HLA-allele-positive subsets. For co-occurrence clustering, repertoires with fewer than 30,000 or more than 120,000 public chains were excluded, along with 5 or 6 repertoires with anomalous nucleotide sharing. Here the immuneACCESS table is served through TCRdb, limited to in-frame sequences with V and J called. Missing clones are a known gap in these copies; in checked studies unresolved V genes cover under half, and the rest lacks a known reason. V and J calls and clone size are those listed in that table; D and trimming were worked out from the DNA. Within this sample are about 190,000 clones, with roughly 80% of them counted one time only. About 1.5% of the sample comes from the top ten.

In total, around 600 healthy bone marrow donors made up the cohort. At the time of sampling, every cohort member was nominally healthy, though immune exposures that went unrecorded were likely present. The donor was CMV seronegative and belonged to the group of 352 seronegative cohort members. A peripheral blood sample was provided by each donor, and peripheral blood mononuclear cells were used for TCR beta sequencing. Genomic DNA extraction from the blood cell samples was performed with the Qiagen DNeasy Blood Extraction Kit. In this sample, this clone turned up once. The clone's antigen remains unknown. No much larger clone exists at a distance of one base, and base qualities are not known. CDR1 is given as SGHRS and CDR2 as YFSETQ, both from the germline V gene. The CDR3 runs 16 amino acids, cysteine and phenylalanine included. The read is trimmed to its CDR3 DNA, 48 bases read in frame from base 1. Relative to germline, V is missing 5 bases and J is missing 4 bases, with 8 bases of the junction outside any gene match.

Source material: PBMCs. The clonotype originates from a woman between 18 and 29 years old in good health and CMV-seronegative. The chain links TRBV5-1 with TRBJ2-3, and 12 bases in between align with TRBD2. Here the CDR3 is given as CASRPVLAGGPDTQYF. The bases are TGCGCCAGCAGACCCGTGCTAGCGGGGGGGCCAGATACGCAGTATTTT.